This is a list of T cell receptor beta chains from one sample in a study of cytomegalovirus exposure and HLA in healthy donors. This table comes from immunoSEQ multiplex PCR, and its TCRdb copy is limited to in-frame clones, with some not included. The sample carries 150,000 to 200,000 clones, 70% to 80% recorded once. The sequenced sample was PBMCs. The receptor set was obtained from a woman in her fifties or sixties in good health and CMV-seronegative. Both conserved end residues are part of each CDR3. The D gene is left open where the match is weak. Expanded clones are given a class, and other clones once, few, many or no size at all.

D: TRBD2; J: TRBJ2-2; size: NA; V: TRBV18; CDR3: CASSPSGTSGTGELFF; DNA: TGTGCCAGCTCACCATCCGGGACTAGCGGCACCGGGGAGCTGTTTTTT
D: NA; J: TRBJ1-1; size: NA; V: TRBV9; CDR3: CASSPRNRRRAEAFF; DNA: TGTGCCAGCAGCCCTAGGAACAGGAGGAGGGCTGAAGCTTTCTTT
D: TRBD1; J: TRBJ1-1; size: NA; V: TRBV5-1; CDR3: CASKGQYEPEAFF; DNA: TGCGCCAGTAAGGGACAGTACGAGCCCGAAGCTTTCTTT
D: NA; J: TRBJ2-4; size: NA; V: TRBV4-1; CDR3: CASSTAGTHKNIQYF; DNA: TGCGCCAGCAGTACGGCGGGGACCCACAAAAACATTCAGTACTTC
D: TRBD2; J: TRBJ2-7; size: NA; V: TRBV5-1; CDR3: CASSSGGIYEQYF; DNA: TGCGCCAGCAGCTCCGGGGGGATTTACGAGCAGTACTTC
D: NA; J: TRBJ1-2; size: few; V: TRBV7-3; CDR3: CASSSRRGYGYTF; DNA: TGTGCCAGCAGCTCTAGACGAGGCTATGGCTACACCTTC
D: NA; J: TRBJ2-3; size: NA; V: TRBV7-9; CDR3: CASSQKGRAPGDTQYF; DNA: TGTGCCAGCAGCCAAAAAGGGCGGGCCCCGGGAGATACGCAGTATTTT
D: NA; J: TRBJ1-2; size: once; V: TRBV19; CDR3: CASSPGSGYTF; DNA: TGTGCCAGTAGTCCCGGGTCTGGCTACACCTTC
D: NA; J: TRBJ1-2; size: NA; V: TRBV5-1; CDR3: CASSFEGVGYGYTF; DNA: TGCGCCAGCAGCTTTGAGGGAGTAGGCTATGGCTACACCTTC
D: NA; J: TRBJ2-7; size: NA; V: TRBV30; CDR3: CAWSSGFRSYEQYF; DNA: TGTGCCTGGAGCTCGGGGTTTAGGTCCTACGAGCAGTACTTC
D: NA; J: TRBJ2-3; size: NA; V: TRBV27; CDR3: CASSLGQTTDTQYF; DNA: TGTGCCAGCAGTTTGGGCCAGACCACAGATACGCAGTATTTT
D: NA; J: TRBJ2-2; size: NA; V: TRBV7-9; CDR3: CSSSLIQGLNTGELFF; DNA: TGTTCCAGCAGCTTAATCCAGGGCCTGAACACCGGGGAGCTGTTTTTT
D: NA; J: TRBJ1-2; size: NA; V: TRBV7-9; CDR3: CASSLPPAGAYGYTF; DNA: TGTGCCAGCAGCTTACCCCCGGCAGGGGCCTATGGCTACACCTTC
D: TRBD1; J: TRBJ2-3; size: NA; V: TRBV27; CDR3: CASSRPRTGRTDTQYF; DNA: TGTGCCAGCAGTCGCCCCCGGACAGGCCGCACAGATACGCAGTATTTT
D: NA; J: TRBJ1-2; size: NA; V: TRBV4-3; CDR3: CASSQEGVRIAGGYTF; DNA: TGCGCCAGCAGCCAAGAAGGCGTCAGGATTGCCGGAGGCTACACCTTC
D: TRBD2; J: TRBJ2-1; size: NA; V: TRBV25-1; CDR3: CASSALSGGNEQFF; DNA: TGTGCCAGCAGTGCCCTCTCGGGGGGAAATGAGCAGTTCTTC
D: NA; J: TRBJ2-5; size: NA; V: TRBV5-1; CDR3: CASSTGTPGPETQYF; DNA: TGCGCCAGCAGCACCGGGACTCCCGGGCCGGAGACCCAGTACTTC
D: NA; J: TRBJ2-3; size: NA; V: TRBV7-3; CDR3: CASSPQGGTDTQYF; DNA: TGTGCCAGCAGCCCACAGGGGGGGACAGATACGCAGTATTTT
D: TRBD2; J: TRBJ2-1; size: NA; V: TRBV29-1; CDR3: CSVEVGLALYNEQFF; DNA: TGCAGCGTTGAGGTGGGACTAGCACTGTACAATGAGCAGTTCTTC
D: NA; J: TRBJ1-1; size: few; V: TRBV4-1; CDR3: CASSQVSTGGTEAFF; DNA: TGCGCCAGCAGCCAAGTTTCGACAGGAGGCACTGAAGCTTTCTTT
D: NA; J: TRBJ2-5; size: NA; V: TRBV10-3; CDR3: CAIKRGEGRGEQYF; DNA: TGTGCCATCAAGAGGGGGGAGGGCCGGGGGGAGCAGTACTTC
D: NA; J: TRBJ1-2; size: NA; V: TRBV6-1; CDR3: CASSYQGYGYTF; DNA: TGTGCCAGCAGTTATCAGGGCTATGGCTACACCTTC
D: TRBD2; J: TRBJ2-1; size: NA; V: TRBV2; CDR3: CASTTGLAGNNEQFF; DNA: TGTGCCAGCACCACCGGACTAGCGGGAAACAATGAGCAGTTCTTC
D: NA; J: TRBJ1-6; size: NA; V: TRBV19; CDR3: CASSTRHTSSYNSPLHF; DNA: TGTGCCAGTAGTACCCGACACACGAGCTCCTATAATTCACCCCTCCACTTT
D: TRBD2; J: TRBJ2-4; size: NA; V: TRBV7-2; CDR3: CASSLVGGRPKNIQYF; DNA: TGTGCCAGCAGCTTAGTGGGCGGGAGGCCCAAAAACATTCAGTACTTC
D: TRBD1; J: TRBJ1-2; size: NA; V: TRBV18; CDR3: CASSLGQGASGYTF; DNA: TGTGCCAGCTCACTGGGACAGGGCGCATCTGGCTACACCTTC
D: NA; J: TRBJ2-1; size: NA; V: TRBV2; CDR3: CASSSTGLTYNEQFF; DNA: TGTGCCAGCTCCTCCACAGGGCTCACCTACAATGAGCAGTTCTTC
D: TRBD1; J: TRBJ2-7; size: NA; V: TRBV13; CDR3: CASSGRDRGAEQYF; DNA: TGTGCCAGCAGCGGGCGGGACAGGGGGGCCGAGCAGTACTTC
D: TRBD1; J: TRBJ1-4; size: NA; V: TRBV4-3; CDR3: CASSQGGGQFNEKLFF; DNA: TGCGCCAGCAGCCAAGGAGGGGGACAGTTTAATGAAAAACTGTTTTTT
D: TRBD1; J: TRBJ2-7; size: NA; V: TRBV11-2; CDR3: CASSLGDRGHEQYF; DNA: TGTGCCAGCAGCTTAGGGGACAGGGGGCACGAGCAGTACTTC
D: NA; J: TRBJ1-2; size: NA; V: TRBV9; CDR3: CASTFGVGAEGYTF; DNA: TGTGCCAGCACCTTTGGGGTGGGGGCTGAGGGCTACACCTTC
D: NA; J: TRBJ2-5; size: NA; V: TRBV11-2; CDR3: CASSLEAGRETQYF; DNA: TGTGCCAGCAGCTTAGAGGCGGGGCGAGAGACCCAGTACTTC
D: NA; J: TRBJ1-1; size: NA; V: TRBV9; CDR3: CASSEGQNTEAFF; DNA: TGTGCCAGCAGCGAGGGGCAGAACACTGAAGCTTTCTTT
D: NA; J: TRBJ1-4; size: NA; V: TRBV19; CDR3: CASKPRTAPEKLFF; DNA: TGTGCCAGTAAACCTAGGACAGCCCCGGAAAAACTGTTTTTT
D: NA; J: TRBJ2-7; size: few; V: TRBV4-1; CDR3: CASSPIQGSYEQYF; DNA: TGCGCCAGCAGCCCTATACAGGGTTCCTACGAGCAGTACTTC
D: TRBD1; J: TRBJ1-1; size: NA; V: TRBV29-1; CDR3: CSVDRDRPEAFF; DNA: TGCAGCGTTGACCGGGACAGGCCTGAAGCTTTCTTT
D: TRBD1; J: TRBJ1-3; size: few; V: TRBV13; CDR3: CASSLERARGLSGNTIYF; DNA: TGTGCCAGCAGCTTAGAACGGGCCAGGGGGCTTTCTGGAAACACCATATATTTT
D: NA; J: TRBJ1-1; size: few; V: TRBV9; CDR3: CASSVDGEGGTEAFF; DNA: TGTGCCAGCAGCGTAGACGGGGAAGGAGGCACTGAAGCTTTCTTT
D: NA; J: TRBJ1-1; size: NA; V: TRBV6-5; CDR3: CASSYGFVNTEAFF; DNA: TGTGCCAGCAGTTACGGCTTTGTCAACACTGAAGCTTTCTTT
D: NA; J: TRBJ1-2; size: NA; V: TRBV10-3; CDR3: CAISEPLAGDQGGYTF; DNA: TGTGCCATCAGTGAACCACTCGCGGGGGACCAGGGCGGCTACACCTTC
D: NA; J: TRBJ2-1; size: NA; V: TRBV5-1; CDR3: CASSLLEGEGEQFF; DNA: TGCGCCAGCAGCTTGTTGGAGGGGGAGGGTGAGCAGTTCTTC
D: TRBD1; J: TRBJ1-5; size: NA; V: TRBV6-1; CDR3: CASSEVRTGSPWVSQPQHF; DNA: TGTGCCAGCAGTGAGGTGAGGACAGGGAGCCCTTGGGTGAGTCAGCCCCAGCATTTT
D: NA; J: TRBJ2-3; size: NA; V: TRBV9; CDR3: CASSALTDTQYF; DNA: TGTGCCAGCAGCGCCCTCACAGATACGCAGTATTTT
D: NA; J: TRBJ1-4; size: NA; V: TRBV25-1; CDR3: CASTPGLRQNNEKLFF; DNA: TGTGCCAGCACGCCCGGCCTGCGACAGAATAATGAAAAACTGTTTTTT
D: TRBD1; J: TRBJ1-2; size: NA; V: TRBV25-1; CDR3: CASSGSGTGVYGYTF; DNA: TGTGCCAGCAGTGGGTCCGGGACAGGGGTCTATGGCTACACCTTC
D: NA; J: TRBJ2-7; size: NA; V: TRBV7-2; CDR3: CASSSPVSYEQYF; DNA: TGTGCCAGCAGCTCTCCGGTCTCCTACGAGCAGTACTTC